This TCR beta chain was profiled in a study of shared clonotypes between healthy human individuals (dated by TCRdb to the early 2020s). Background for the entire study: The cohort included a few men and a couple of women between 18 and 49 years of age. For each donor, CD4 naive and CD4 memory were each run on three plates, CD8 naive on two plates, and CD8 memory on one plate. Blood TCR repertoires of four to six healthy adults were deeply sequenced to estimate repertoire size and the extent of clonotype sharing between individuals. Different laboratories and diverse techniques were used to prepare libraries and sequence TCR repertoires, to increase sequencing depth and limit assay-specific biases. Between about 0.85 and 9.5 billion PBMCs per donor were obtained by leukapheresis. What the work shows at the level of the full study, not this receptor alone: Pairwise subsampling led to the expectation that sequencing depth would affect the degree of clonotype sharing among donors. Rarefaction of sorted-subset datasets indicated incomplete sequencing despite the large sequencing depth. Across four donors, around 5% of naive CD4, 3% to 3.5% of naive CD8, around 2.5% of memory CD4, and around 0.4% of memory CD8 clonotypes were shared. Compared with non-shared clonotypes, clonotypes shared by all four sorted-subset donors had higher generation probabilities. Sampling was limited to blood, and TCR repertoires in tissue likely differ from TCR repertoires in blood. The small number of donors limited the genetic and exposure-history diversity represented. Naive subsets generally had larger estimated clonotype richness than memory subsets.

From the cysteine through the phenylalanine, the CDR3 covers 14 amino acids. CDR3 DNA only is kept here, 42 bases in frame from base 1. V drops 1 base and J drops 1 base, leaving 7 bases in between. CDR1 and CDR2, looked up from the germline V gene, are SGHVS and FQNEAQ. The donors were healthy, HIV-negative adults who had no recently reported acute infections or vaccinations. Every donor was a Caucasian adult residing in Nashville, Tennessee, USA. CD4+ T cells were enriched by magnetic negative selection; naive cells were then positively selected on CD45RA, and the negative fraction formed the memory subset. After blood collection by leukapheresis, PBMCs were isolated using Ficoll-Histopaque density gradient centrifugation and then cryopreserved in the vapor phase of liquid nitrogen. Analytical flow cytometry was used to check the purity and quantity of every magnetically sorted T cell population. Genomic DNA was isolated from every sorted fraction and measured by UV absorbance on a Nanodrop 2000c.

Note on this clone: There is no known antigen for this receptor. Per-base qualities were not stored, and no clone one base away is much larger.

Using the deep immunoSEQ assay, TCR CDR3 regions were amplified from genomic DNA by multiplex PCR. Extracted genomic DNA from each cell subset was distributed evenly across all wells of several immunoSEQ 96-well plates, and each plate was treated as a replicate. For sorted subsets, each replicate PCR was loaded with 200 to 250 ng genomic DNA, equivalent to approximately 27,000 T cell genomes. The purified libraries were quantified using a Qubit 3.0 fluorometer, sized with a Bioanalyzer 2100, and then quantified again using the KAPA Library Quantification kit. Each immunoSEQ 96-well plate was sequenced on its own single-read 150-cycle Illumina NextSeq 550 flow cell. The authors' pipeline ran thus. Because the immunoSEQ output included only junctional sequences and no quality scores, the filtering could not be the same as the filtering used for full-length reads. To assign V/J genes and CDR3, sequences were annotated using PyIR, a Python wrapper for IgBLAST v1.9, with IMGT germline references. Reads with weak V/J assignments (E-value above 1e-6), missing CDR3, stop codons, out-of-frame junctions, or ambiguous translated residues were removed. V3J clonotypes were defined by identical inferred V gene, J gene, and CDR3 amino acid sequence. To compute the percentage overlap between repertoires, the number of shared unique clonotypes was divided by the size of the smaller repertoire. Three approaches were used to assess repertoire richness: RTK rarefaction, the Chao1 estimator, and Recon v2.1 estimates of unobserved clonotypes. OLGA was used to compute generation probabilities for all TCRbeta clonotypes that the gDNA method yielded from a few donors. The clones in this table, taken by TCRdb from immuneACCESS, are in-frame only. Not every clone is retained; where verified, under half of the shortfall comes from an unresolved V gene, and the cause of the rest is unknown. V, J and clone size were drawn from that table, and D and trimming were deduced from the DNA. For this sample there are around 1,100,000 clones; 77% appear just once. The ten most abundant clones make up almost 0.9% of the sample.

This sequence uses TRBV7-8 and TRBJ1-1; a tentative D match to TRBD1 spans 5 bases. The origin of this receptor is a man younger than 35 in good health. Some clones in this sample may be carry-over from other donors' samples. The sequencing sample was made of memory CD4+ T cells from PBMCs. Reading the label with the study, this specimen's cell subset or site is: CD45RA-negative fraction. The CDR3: CASSLGGENTEAFF. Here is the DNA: TGTGCCAGCAGCTTAGGAGGGGAGAACACTGAAGCTTTCTTT. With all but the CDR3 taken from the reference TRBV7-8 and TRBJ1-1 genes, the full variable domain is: GAGVSQSPRYKVAKRGQDVALRCDPISGHVSLFWYQQALGQGPEFLTYFQNEAQLDKSGLPSDRFFAERPEGSVSTLKIQRTQQEDSAVYLCASSLGGENTEAFFGQGTRLTVV.